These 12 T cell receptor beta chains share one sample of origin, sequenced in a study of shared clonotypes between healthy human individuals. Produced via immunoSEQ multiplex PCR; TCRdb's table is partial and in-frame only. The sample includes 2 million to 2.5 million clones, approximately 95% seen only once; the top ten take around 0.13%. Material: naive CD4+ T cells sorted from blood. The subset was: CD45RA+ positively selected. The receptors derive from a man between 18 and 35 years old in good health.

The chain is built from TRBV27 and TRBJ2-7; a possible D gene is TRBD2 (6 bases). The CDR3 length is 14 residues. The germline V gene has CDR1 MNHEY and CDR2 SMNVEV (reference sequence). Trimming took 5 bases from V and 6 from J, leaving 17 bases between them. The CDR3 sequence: CASSEDSGAGEQYF. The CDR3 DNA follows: TGTGCCAGCAGTGAGGACTCTGGAGCGGGCGAGCAGTACTTC.

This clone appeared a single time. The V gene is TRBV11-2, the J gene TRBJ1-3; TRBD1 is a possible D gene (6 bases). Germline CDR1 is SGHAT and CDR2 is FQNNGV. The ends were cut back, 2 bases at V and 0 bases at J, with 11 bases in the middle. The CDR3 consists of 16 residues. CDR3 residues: CASSLMGGDSGNTIYF. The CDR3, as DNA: TGTGCCAGCAGCTTAATGGGGGGCGACTCTGGAAACACCATATATTTT.

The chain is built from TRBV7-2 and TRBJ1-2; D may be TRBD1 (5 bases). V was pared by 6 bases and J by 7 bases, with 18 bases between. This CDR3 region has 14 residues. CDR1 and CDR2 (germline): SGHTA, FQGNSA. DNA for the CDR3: TGTGCCAGCAGAAAACCGGCAGGGAACCTTGGCTACACCTTC. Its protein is CASRKPAGNLGYTF.

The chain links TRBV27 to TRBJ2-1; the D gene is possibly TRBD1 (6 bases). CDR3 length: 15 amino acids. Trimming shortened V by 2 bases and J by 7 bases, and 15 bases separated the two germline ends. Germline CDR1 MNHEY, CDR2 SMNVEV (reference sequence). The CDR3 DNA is TGTGCCAGCAGTTTACAGGGGTCGCTGAGAAATGAGCAGTTCTTC. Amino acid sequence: CASSLQGSLRNEQFF.

DNA of the CDR3: TGTGCCAGCAGTTTAGGATTGGGACAGGGGGGAGGACAGCCCCAGCATTTT. This sequence encodes CASSLGLGQGGGQPQHF. The chain joins TRBV28 to TRBJ1-5, with 11 bases lining up with TRBD1. The germline V gene encodes CDR1 MDHEN and CDR2 SYDVKM. CDR3 size: 17 residues. V was clipped by 2 bases and J by 7 bases; unmatched bases: 10.

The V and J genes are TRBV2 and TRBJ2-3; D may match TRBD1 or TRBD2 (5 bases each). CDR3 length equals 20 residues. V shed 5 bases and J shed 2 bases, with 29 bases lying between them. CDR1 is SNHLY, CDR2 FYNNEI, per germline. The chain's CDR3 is CASSPSTTGALLRPTDTQYF. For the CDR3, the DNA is TGTGCCAGCAGTCCATCCACAACCGGGGCCCTCCTCCGGCCCACAGATACGCAGTATTTT.

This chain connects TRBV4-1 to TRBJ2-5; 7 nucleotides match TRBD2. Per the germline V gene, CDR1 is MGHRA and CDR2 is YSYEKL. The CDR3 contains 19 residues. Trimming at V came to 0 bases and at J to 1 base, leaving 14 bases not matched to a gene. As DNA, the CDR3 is TGCGCCAGCAGCCAAGAACGGAAGGGAGGGGCACCGGCCCAAGAGACCCAGTACTTC. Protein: CASSQERKGGAPAQETQYF.

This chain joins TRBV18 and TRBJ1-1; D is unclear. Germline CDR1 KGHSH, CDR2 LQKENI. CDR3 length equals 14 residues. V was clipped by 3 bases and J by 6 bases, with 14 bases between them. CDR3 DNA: TGTGCCAGCTCACCCAATCATCTTGGCGCTGAAGCTTTCTTT. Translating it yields CASSPNHLGAEAFF. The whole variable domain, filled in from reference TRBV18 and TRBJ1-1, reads NAGVMQNPRHLVRRRGQEARLRCSPMKGHSHVYWYRQLPEEGLKFMVYLQKENIIDESGMPKERFSAEFPKEGPSILRIQQVVRGDSAAYFCASSPNHLGAEAFFGQGTRLTVV.

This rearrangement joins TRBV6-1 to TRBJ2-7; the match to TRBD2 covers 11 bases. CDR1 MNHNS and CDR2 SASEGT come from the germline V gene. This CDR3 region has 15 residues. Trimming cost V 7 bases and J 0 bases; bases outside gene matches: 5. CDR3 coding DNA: TGTGCCAGCACCTCCGGACTAGCGGGCTCCTACGAGCAGTACTTC. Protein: CASTSGLAGSYEQYF.

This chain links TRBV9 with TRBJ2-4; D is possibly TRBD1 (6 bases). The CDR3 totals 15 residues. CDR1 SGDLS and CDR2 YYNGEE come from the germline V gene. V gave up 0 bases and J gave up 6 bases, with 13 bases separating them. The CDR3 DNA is TGTGCCAGCAGCGTAGCCGGGACAAACAGAAACATTCAGTACTTC. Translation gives CASSVAGTNRNIQYF.

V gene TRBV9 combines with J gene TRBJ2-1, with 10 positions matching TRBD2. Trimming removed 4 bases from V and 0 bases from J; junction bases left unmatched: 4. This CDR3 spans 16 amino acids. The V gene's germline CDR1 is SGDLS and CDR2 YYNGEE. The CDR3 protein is CASSPSGRASYNEQFF. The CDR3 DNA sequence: TGTGCCAGCAGCCCCAGCGGGAGGGCCTCCTACAATGAGCAGTTCTTC.

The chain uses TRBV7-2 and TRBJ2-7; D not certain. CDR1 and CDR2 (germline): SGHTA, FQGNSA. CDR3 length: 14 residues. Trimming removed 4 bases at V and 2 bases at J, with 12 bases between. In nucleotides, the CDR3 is TGTGCCAGCAGCTACGACGGCGCCCCCTACGAGCAGTACTTC. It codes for CASSYDGAPYEQYF.